One sample yielded the 23 T cell receptor beta chains listed below, sequenced in a study of T cells after yellow fever vaccination (dated by TCRdb to about 2019). The library was made by 5' RACE. The data were produced on an Illumina HiSeq 2500. In TCRdb, the public reads were trimmed at Q25 with fastp and aligned with MiXCR, with productive beta chains retained. When rows share a CDR3 protein, they turn into one entry using the most common DNA and genes. Within this sample are a few hundred thousand distinct CDR3 sequences, with roughly 7.5% of them counted one time only. Of the sample, 17% falls within the top ten clones. What this sample's treatment or condition label stands for: live attenuated yellow fever vaccine strain. The source was PBMCs, collected roughly 45 days after the first yellow fever vaccination. The receptors were gathered from a man aged 18 to 30 who received the YFV17D yellow fever vaccine.

The chain is built from TRBV6-6 and TRBJ1-2, with D unresolved. Germline values: CDR1 MNHNY, CDR2 SVGAGI (reference sequence). Trimming shortened V by 7 bases and J by 2 bases, and 11 bases separated the two germline ends. The length of the CDR3 is 13 residues. The CDR3 spells CASTPGSNYGYTF. The CDR3 DNA follows: TGTGCCAGCACCCCGGGCAGCAACTATGGCTACACCTTC.

This clonotype was detected only a few times. V and J are TRBV4-3 and TRBJ2-3; either TRBD1 or TRBD2 may supply D (6 bases each). CDR3 length: 17 residues. Between the trimmed V and J ends, which lost 1 base and 3 bases, there was a span of 17 bases. Germline lookup yields CDR1 LGHNA and CDR2 YSLEER. CDR3 protein: CASSQGVGGEGTDTQYF. In nucleotides, the CDR3 is TGCGCCAGCAGCCAAGGGGTCGGGGGCGAGGGAACAGATACGCAGTATTTT.

This rearrangement joins TRBV30 to TRBJ2-3, with D tentatively TRBD1 or TRBD2 (5 bases each). The length of the CDR3 is 15 residues. Trimming shortened V by 4 bases and J by 3 bases, and 17 bases separated the two germline ends. Germline V CDR1 and CDR2: GTSNPN, SVGIG (reference sequence). This CDR3 reads CAWTPGRGPTDTQYF. DNA of the CDR3: TGTGCCTGGACCCCCGGCCGGGGCCCGACAGATACGCAGTATTTT.

The chain is built from TRBV20-1 and TRBJ1-5, with 7 bases aligning to TRBD1. CDR1 and CDR2 (germline): DFQATT, SNEGSKA (reference sequence). Germline trimming cut 6 bases from V and 2 bases from J; bases unmatched to any gene: 7. The CDR3 totals 14 residues. The DNA for the CDR3 is TGCAGTGCCATCCCAACAGGGGGCAATCAGCCCCAGCATTTT. Protein: CSAIPTGGNQPQHF.

This clonotype showed up just a few times. This chain connects TRBV18 to TRBJ1-4, with D perhaps TRBD1 (5 bases). V was trimmed by 2 bases and J by 4 bases, leaving 14 bases between them. Per the germline V gene, CDR1 is KGHSH and CDR2 is LQKENI. This CDR3 spans 16 amino acids. The CDR3 nucleotides read TGTGCCAGCTCACCAGCGAGGGGCCGGGGTAATGAAAAACTGTTTTTT. Amino acid sequence: CASSPARGRGNEKLFF.

The chain uses TRBV11-2 and TRBJ1-6; tentatively, D is TRBD1 (6 bases). Per germline, CDR1 SGHAT and CDR2 FQNNGV. V was pared by 5 bases and J by 10 bases, with 12 bases between. CDR3 length: 13 residues. The DNA for the CDR3 is TGTGCCAGCAGCCAGGGGTTAGGATCACCCCTCCACTTT. Its protein is CASSQGLGSPLHF.

This rearrangement joins TRBV10-3 to TRBJ2-2, with TRBD2 matching 7 bases. The CDR3 loop spans 18 amino acids. J gave up 4 bases and V 8 bases, and 19 bases lay outside the gene matches. CDR1 and CDR2 from the germline V gene are ENHRY and SYGVKD. The CDR3 loop reads CAICFGIGAGVTTGELFF. CDR3 bases: TGTGCCATCTGTTTCGGGATTGGGGCGGGGGTTACCACCGGGGAGCTGTTTTTT.

This clonotype showed up just a few times. The chain uses TRBV3-1 and TRBJ1-5; D unresolved. Trimming left V 4 bases short and J 4 bases short, with 17 bases between. Per the germline V gene, CDR1 is LGHDT and CDR2 is YNNKEL (reference sequence). The CDR3 runs 16 residues. The CDR3 loop is CASSPSRSEGNQPQHF. The CDR3 bases are TGTGCCAGCAGCCCAAGTAGGAGCGAGGGAAATCAGCCCCAGCATTTT.

This clonotype was seen only a few times. The V gene is TRBV7-9, the J gene TRBJ1-1; 10 bases match TRBD1. The CDR3 loop spans 14 amino acids. Germline CDR1 is SEHNR and CDR2 is FQNEAQ (reference sequence). Trimming took 4 bases from V and 4 from J; bases not matched to a gene: 3. The CDR3 spells CASSYRTGGTEAFF. The CDR3 DNA reads as TGTGCCAGCAGCTACAGGACAGGGGGCACTGAAGCTTTCTTT.

This clonotype was seen a handful of times. The rearrangement uses TRBV12-5 and TRBJ1-3; no firm D call. The germline V gene has CDR1 LGHNT and CDR2 FRNRAP. The length of the CDR3 is 15 residues. V lost 0 bases and J lost 3, with 9 bases in between. Here the CDR3 reads CASGLVGRNGNTIYF. The CDR3 coding sequence is TGTGCTAGTGGTTTGGTGGGCAGGAATGGAAACACCATATATTTT.

The chain's CDR3 is CATSLQGGNTIYF. As DNA, the CDR3 is TGTGCCACCAGTTTGCAGGGGGGAAACACCATATATTTT. The gene calls are TRBV15 and TRBJ1-3, with a tentative D call TRBD1 (6 bases). Germline V gene data show CDR1 as LNHNV and CDR2 as YYDKDF (reference sequence). The CDR3 runs 13 residues. The V end lost 6 bases, the J end lost 4 bases, and 10 bases lay between the germline ends.

V is TRBV19 and J is TRBJ1-1, with D unclear. V shed 5 bases and J shed 1 base, with 14 bases lying between them. CDR3 size: 15 residues. Germline CDR1 and CDR2: LNHDA and SQIVND (reference sequence). As DNA, the CDR3 is TGTGCCAGTAGTGCCGCGGAGGGAGCGAACACTGAAGCTTTCTTT. Protein product: CASSAAEGANTEAFF.

In this sample, this clonotype turned up many times. The chain links TRBV2 to TRBJ1-1, with 7 bases fitting TRBD1. The germline CDR1 and CDR2 sequences are SNHLY and FYNNEI. After removal of 8 bases from V and 0 bases from J, the junction contained 12 bases not matched to a gene. The CDR3 extends over 16 amino acids. CDR3: CASRGQVFAMNTEAFF. In DNA form, the CDR3 reads TGTGCCAGCCGCGGACAGGTCTTCGCCATGAACACTGAAGCTTTCTTT.

The rearrangement links TRBV24-1 to TRBJ2-3, with 11 nucleotides matching TRBD2. Germline values: CDR1 KGHDR, CDR2 SFDVKD. The CDR3 loop spans 17 amino acids. With 3 bases clipped from V and 2 bases from J, the junction kept 6 bases outside the gene matches. The CDR3: CATSDRGTSGPTDTQYF. The CDR3, as DNA: TGTGCCACCAGTGATCGGGGGACTAGCGGTCCCACAGATACGCAGTATTTT.

This clonotype was detected a few times. The V call is TRBV18, the J call TRBJ2-3; D ambiguous. The CDR3 runs 15 residues. Per germline, CDR1 KGHSH and CDR2 LQKENI. V was trimmed by 0 bases and J by 8 bases, leaving 15 bases between them. In DNA form, the CDR3 reads TGTGCCAGCTCACCACCTATATTTGGGGTCGCTACGCAGTATTTT. As protein: CASSPPIFGVATQYF.

This clonotype was found a few times. V is TRBV7-8 and J is TRBJ1-2; weak D call: TRBD1 (5 bases). This CDR3 is 14 amino acids long. V was pared by 5 bases and J by 3 bases, with 13 bases between. Germline values: CDR1 SGHVS, CDR2 FQNEAQ. In DNA, the CDR3 is TGTGCCAGCAGCCCGCAGGGAGGGTACTATGGCTACACCTTC. Amino acids: CASSPQGGYYGYTF.

This clonotype was picked up many times. The chain couples TRBV5-1 to TRBJ2-7, with 9 bases identical to TRBD1. V shed 3 bases, J shed 2 bases, and the junction held 3 bases outside the gene matches. Germline lookup yields CDR1 SGHRS and CDR2 YFSETQ. The CDR3 contains 14 residues. The CDR3 loop is CASSWTGAAYEQYF. In nucleotides, the CDR3 is TGCGCCAGCAGCTGGACAGGGGCGGCCTACGAGCAGTACTTC.

This clonotype was detected many times. The chain couples TRBV27 to TRBJ2-3; the match to TRBD2 covers 9 bases. The CDR3 runs 14 residues. Trimming cost V 10 bases and J 4 bases; bases outside gene matches: 9. Germline CDR1 is MNHEY and CDR2 is SMNVEV (reference sequence). The CDR3 DNA follows: TGTGCCACCGCGATAGCGGGAGCTGCAGATACGCAGTATTTT. Protein product: CATAIAGAADTQYF.

This chain connects TRBV20-1 to TRBJ2-5; maybe TRBD1 (5 bases). The CDR3 runs 13 residues. The V gene lost 2 bases and the J gene lost 5 bases, with 12 bases spanning the gap. CDR1 DFQATT and CDR2 SNEGSKA come from the germline V gene (reference sequence). The CDR3 here is CSARQGIDETQYF. The DNA for the CDR3 is TGCAGTGCTAGACAGGGCATCGACGAGACCCAGTACTTC.

In its sample, this clonotype was seen a few times. The CDR3 protein is CASSPPQSPLHF. The CDR3 coding sequence is TGTGCCAGCAGCCCGCCGCAATCACCCCTCCACTTT. V is TRBV7-2 and J is TRBJ1-6, with no clear D. The CDR3 totals 12 residues. The ends were cut back, 5 bases at V and 10 bases at J, with 9 bases in the middle. Per the germline V gene, CDR1 is SGHTA and CDR2 is FQGNSA.

The rearrangement joins TRBV7-8 to TRBJ1-5; no definite D call. Trimming took off 5 bases at V and 7 bases at J, with 24 bases between the two ends. The CDR3 covers 17 residues. In germline, CDR1 is SGHVS, CDR2 FQNEAQ. In DNA, the CDR3 is TGTGCCAGCAGCCACATAAAGAGCAGACTAGGTTTCCAGCCCCAGCATTTT. It codes for CASSHIKSRLGFQPQHF.

The sample holds a few counts of this clonotype. V and J are TRBV19 and TRBJ2-3; D gene unclear. The CDR3 consists of 13 residues. Trimming cost V 6 bases and J 2 bases, with 9 bases left between them. Germline assignment: CDR1 LNHDA and CDR2 SQIVND (reference sequence). CDR3 region: CASSHSLTDTQYF. CDR3 DNA sequence: TGTGCCAGTAGCCATTCGCTCACAGATACGCAGTATTTT.

This clonotype was recorded a few times. CDR3 DNA sequence: TGCAGTGCTAAGGGACCAGGCGCTGAAGCTTTCTTT. Amino acid sequence: CSAKGPGAEAFF. This rearrangement joins TRBV20-1 to TRBJ1-1; perhaps TRBD1 as D (5 bases). The V gene's germline CDR1 is DFQATT and CDR2 SNEGSKA (reference sequence). CDR3 length equals 12 residues. V was pared by 4 bases and J by 6 bases, with 12 bases between.